This TCR beta chain appears in the sequencing data of a study of blood T cell repertoires in COVID-19. Germline V gene data show CDR1 as MNHEY and CDR2 as SMNVEV (reference sequence). V dropped 5 bases and J dropped 3; count of bases not matched to a gene: 8. The CDR3 consists of 15 residues. Original processing notes: Scientists estimated how many nucleated cells there were by amplifying reference gene primers. TCRdb's copy holds only in-frame clones and misses some; the assay was immunoSEQ multiplex PCR. V and J calls and clone size are those listed in that table; D and trimming were worked out from the DNA. Among some 290,000 clones listed, 90% were seen once.

V is TRBV27 and J is TRBJ2-7, with 9 bases aligning to TRBD1. The TCR originated in a woman in her thirties with COVID-19, enrolled during active disease. Sequencing was carried out using peripheral blood. CDR3 loop: CASSGPGQGVYEQYF. CDR3 nucleotide sequence: TGTGCCAGCAGTGGACCGGGACAGGGAGTCTACGAGCAGTACTTC.